This is a list of T cell receptor beta chains from one sample in a study of CD8+ T cells in alopecia areata. The table came from immunoSEQ multiplex PCR; TCRdb's copy has only in-frame clones and leaves some out. The table has about 190,000 clones, roughly 62% seen once. Sequencing used CD8+ T cells sorted from blood, obtained at week 24, from a patient treated with tofacitinib. Source of these receptors: a human donor with alopecia areata. Each CDR3 is given with its conserved first and last residue. The order of the fields is J gene, clone size, V gene, D gene, CDR3 protein, CDR3 DNA. The D gene is left open where the match is weak. The listing skips clone size in some rows; elsewhere it reads once, few, many or a size class.

j_gene: TRBJ1-2
abundance: once
v_gene: TRBV27
d_gene: TRBD1
CDR3aa: CASSLGAGGSYGYTF
CDR3nt: TGTGCCAGCAGTCTGGGGGCAGGGGGCAGCTATGGCTACACCTTC

j_gene: TRBJ2-1
abundance: .
v_gene: TRBV4-1
d_gene: .
CDR3aa: CASSQDFGSSYNEQFF
CDR3nt: TGCGCCAGCAGCCAAGATTTTGGGAGTTCCTACAATGAGCAGTTCTTC

j_gene: TRBJ2-1
abundance: .
v_gene: TRBV7-9
d_gene: .
CDR3aa: CASSPGDEQFF
CDR3nt: TGTGCCAGCAGCCCCGGTGATGAGCAGTTCTTC

j_gene: TRBJ2-3
abundance: .
v_gene: TRBV7-9
d_gene: .
CDR3aa: CASSLRSDGTHTDTQYF
CDR3nt: TGTGCCAGCAGCTTAAGATCGGACGGAACTCACACAGATACGCAGTATTTT

j_gene: TRBJ2-3
abundance: .
v_gene: TRBV6-1
d_gene: .
CDR3aa: CASSAGQGGADTQYF
CDR3nt: TGTGCCAGCAGTGCGGGGCAGGGGGGAGCAGATACGCAGTATTTT

j_gene: TRBJ1-1
abundance: .
v_gene: TRBV4-2
d_gene: .
CDR3aa: CASSQGGDINEAFF
CDR3nt: TGTGCCAGCAGCCAAGGCGGCGACATCAATGAAGCTTTCTTT

j_gene: TRBJ2-5
abundance: .
v_gene: TRBV7-7
d_gene: TRBD2
CDR3aa: CASSPRGGGEQETQYF
CDR3nt: TGTGCTAGCAGCCCCCGGGGCGGGGGGGAACAAGAGACCCAGTACTTC

j_gene: TRBJ1-2
abundance: .
v_gene: TRBV5-1
d_gene: TRBD1
CDR3aa: CASSLKDRGTRSF
CDR3nt: TGCGCCAGCAGCTTGAAGGACAGGGGAACCCGTAGCTTC

j_gene: TRBJ2-7
abundance: .
v_gene: TRBV27
d_gene: .
CDR3aa: CASSPTGQGSHEQYF
CDR3nt: TGTGCCAGCAGTCCGACGGGCCAGGGGAGTCATGAGCAGTACTTC

j_gene: TRBJ2-5
abundance: .
v_gene: TRBV5-6
d_gene: .
CDR3aa: CASSLGGLQETQYF
CDR3nt: TGTGCCAGCAGCTTGGGAGGATTGCAAGAGACCCAGTACTTC

j_gene: TRBJ1-1
abundance: few
v_gene: TRBV12-5
d_gene: .
CDR3aa: CASQDSVVLTEAFF
CDR3nt: TGTGCTAGTCAGGATTCGGTGGTTCTCACTGAAGCTTTCTTT

j_gene: TRBJ1-5
abundance: once
v_gene: TRBV9
d_gene: .
CDR3aa: CASSVGGEGNQPQHF
CDR3nt: TGTGCCAGCAGCGTAGGAGGGGAGGGCAATCAGCCCCAGCATTTT

j_gene: TRBJ1-2
abundance: .
v_gene: TRBV5-1
d_gene: .
CDR3aa: CASRGDSYGYTF
CDR3nt: TGCGCCAGCAGGGGTGACAGCTATGGCTACACCTTC

j_gene: TRBJ1-1
abundance: few
v_gene: TRBV15
d_gene: TRBD1
CDR3aa: CATSREGDSQRRTEAFF
CDR3nt: TGTGCCACCAGCAGAGAAGGGGACAGCCAAAGAAGAACTGAAGCTTTCTTT